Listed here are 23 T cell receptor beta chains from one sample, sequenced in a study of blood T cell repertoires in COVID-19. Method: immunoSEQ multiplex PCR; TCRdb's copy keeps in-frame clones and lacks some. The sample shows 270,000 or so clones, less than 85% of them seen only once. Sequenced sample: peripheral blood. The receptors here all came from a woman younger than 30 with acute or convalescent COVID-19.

CDR3: CASSGGAGGPEETQYF. The DNA for the CDR3 is TGTGCCAGCAGCGGCGGGGCGGGAGGGCCGGAGGAGACCCAGTACTTC. This chain links TRBV13 with TRBJ2-5; 9 nucleotides agree with TRBD2. Germline V gene data show CDR1 as PRHDT and CDR2 as FYEKMQ (reference sequence). The CDR3 extends over 16 amino acids. V lost 5 bases, J lost 5 bases, and 12 bases stayed unmatched.

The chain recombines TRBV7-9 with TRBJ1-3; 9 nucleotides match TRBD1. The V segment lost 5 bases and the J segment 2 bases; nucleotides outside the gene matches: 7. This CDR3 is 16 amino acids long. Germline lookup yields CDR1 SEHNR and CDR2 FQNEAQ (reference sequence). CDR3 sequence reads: CASSTRTGATGNTIYF. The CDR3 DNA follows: TGTGCCAGCAGCACCCGGACAGGGGCGACTGGAAACACCATATATTTT.

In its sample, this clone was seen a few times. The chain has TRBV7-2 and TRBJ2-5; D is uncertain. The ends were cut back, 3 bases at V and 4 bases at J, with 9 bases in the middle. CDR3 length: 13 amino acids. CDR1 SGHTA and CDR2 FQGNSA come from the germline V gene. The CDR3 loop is CASSLGRVETQYF. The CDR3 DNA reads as TGTGCCAGCAGCTTGGGCCGCGTAGAGACCCAGTACTTC. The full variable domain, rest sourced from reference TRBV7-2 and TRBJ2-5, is GAGVSQSPSNKVTEKGKDVELRCDPISGHTALYWYRQSLGQGLEFLIYFQGNSAPDKSGLPSDRFSAERTGGSVSTLTIQRTQQEDSAVYLCASSLGRVETQYFGPGTRLLVL.

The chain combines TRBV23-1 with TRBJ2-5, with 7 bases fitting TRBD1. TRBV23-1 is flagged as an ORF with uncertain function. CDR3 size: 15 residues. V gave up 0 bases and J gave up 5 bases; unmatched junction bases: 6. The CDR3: CASSQSRGRGETQYF. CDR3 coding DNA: TGCGCCAGCAGTCAATCGAGGGGCAGGGGGGAGACCCAGTACTTC.

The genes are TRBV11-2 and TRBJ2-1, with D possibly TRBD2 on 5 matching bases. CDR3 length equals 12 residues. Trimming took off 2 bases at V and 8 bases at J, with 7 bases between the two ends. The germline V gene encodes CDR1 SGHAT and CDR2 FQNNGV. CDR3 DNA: TGTGCCAGCAGCTTAACCGGGGATGAGCAGTTCTTC. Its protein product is CASSLTGDEQFF.

The CDR3 spells CASSGLAGGVFSGEQFF. The CDR3 coding sequence is TGTGCCAGCAGTGGACTAGCGGGAGGGGTTTTTTCGGGTGAGCAGTTCTTC. The chain carries TRBV28 and TRBJ2-1; 15 nucleotides agree with TRBD2. Looked up from germline, CDR1 is MDHEN and CDR2 is SYDVKM. Losses at the gene ends were 5 bases for V and 9 bases for J; bases not matched to a gene: 11. The CDR3 totals 17 residues. The whole variable domain, remainder taken from reference TRBV28 and TRBJ2-1, is DVKVTQSSRYLVKRTGEKVFLECVQDMDHENMFWYRQDPGLGLRLIYFSYDVKMKEKGDIPEGYSVSREKKERFSLILESASTNQTSMYLCASSGLAGGVFSGEQFFGPGTRLTVL.

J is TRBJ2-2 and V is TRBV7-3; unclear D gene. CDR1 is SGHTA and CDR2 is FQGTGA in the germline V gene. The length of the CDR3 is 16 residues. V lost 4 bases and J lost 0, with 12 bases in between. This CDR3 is CASSSRLDPNTGELFF. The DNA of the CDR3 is TGTGCCAGCAGCTCGCGGCTAGACCCGAACACCGGGGAGCTGTTTTTT.

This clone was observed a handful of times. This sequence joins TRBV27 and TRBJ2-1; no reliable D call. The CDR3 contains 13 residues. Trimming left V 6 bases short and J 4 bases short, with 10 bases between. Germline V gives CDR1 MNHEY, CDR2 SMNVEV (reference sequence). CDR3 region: CASSLSKYNEQFF. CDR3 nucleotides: TGTGCCAGCAGCCTATCGAAATACAATGAGCAGTTCTTC.

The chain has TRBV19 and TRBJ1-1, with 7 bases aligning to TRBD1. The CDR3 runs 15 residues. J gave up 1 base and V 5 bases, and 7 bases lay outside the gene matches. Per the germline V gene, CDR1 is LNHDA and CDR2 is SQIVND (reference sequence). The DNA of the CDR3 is TGTGCCAGTAGTTCCCGGACAGGAGCGAACACTGAAGCTTTCTTT. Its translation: CASSSRTGANTEAFF.

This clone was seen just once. The CDR3 nucleotides are TGTGCCAGCAGTTCCACCGGGACAGATGAAAAACTGTTTTTT. The encoded protein is CASSSTGTDEKLFF. The genes are TRBV6-5 and TRBJ1-4, with 7 bases that match TRBD1. V lost 4 bases to trimming and J lost 6 bases; unmatched junction nucleotides: 5. CDR3 length equals 14 residues. Germline V gene sequence: CDR1 MNHEY, CDR2 SVGAGI.

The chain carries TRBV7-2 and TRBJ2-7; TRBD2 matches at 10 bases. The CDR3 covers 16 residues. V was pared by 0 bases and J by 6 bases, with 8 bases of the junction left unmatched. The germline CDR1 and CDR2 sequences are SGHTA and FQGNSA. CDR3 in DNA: TGTGCCAGCAGCTTAGCGCTAGCGGGGGCCCTTGGCGAGCAGTACTTC. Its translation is CASSLALAGALGEQYF.

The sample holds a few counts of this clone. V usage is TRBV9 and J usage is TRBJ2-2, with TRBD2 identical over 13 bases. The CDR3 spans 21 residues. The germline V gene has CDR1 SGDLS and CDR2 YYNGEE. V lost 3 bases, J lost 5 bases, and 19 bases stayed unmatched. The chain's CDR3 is CASSGNPHTSGRAQKTGELFF. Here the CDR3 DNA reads TGTGCCAGCAGCGGTAACCCCCATACTAGCGGGAGGGCCCAAAAGACCGGGGAGCTGTTTTTT. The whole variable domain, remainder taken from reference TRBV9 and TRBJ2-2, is DSGVTQTPKHLITATGQRVTLRCSPRSGDLSVYWYQQSLDQGLQFLIQYYNGEERAKGNILERFSAQQFPDLHSELNLSSLELGDSALYFCASSGNPHTSGRAQKTGELFFGEGSRLTVL.

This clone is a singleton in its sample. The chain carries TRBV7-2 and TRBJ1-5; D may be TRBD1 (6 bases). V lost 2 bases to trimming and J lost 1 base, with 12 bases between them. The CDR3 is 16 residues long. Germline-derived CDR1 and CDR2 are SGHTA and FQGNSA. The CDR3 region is CASSLSGAASNQPQHF. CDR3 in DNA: TGTGCCAGCAGCTTATCAGGGGCGGCGAGCAATCAGCCCCAGCATTTT.

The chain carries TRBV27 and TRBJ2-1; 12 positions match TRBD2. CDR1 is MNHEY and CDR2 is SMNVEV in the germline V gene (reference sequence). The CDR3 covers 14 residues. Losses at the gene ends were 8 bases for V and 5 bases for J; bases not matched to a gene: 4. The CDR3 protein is CASRLAGANNEQFF. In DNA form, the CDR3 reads TGTGCCAGCCGACTAGCGGGAGCAAACAATGAGCAGTTCTTC.

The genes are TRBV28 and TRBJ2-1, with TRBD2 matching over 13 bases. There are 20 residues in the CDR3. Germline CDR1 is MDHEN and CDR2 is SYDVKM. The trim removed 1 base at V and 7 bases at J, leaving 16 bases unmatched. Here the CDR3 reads CASSLSGGGLAGAEGNEQFF. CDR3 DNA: TGTGCCAGCAGTTTATCTGGCGGAGGACTAGCGGGAGCGGAGGGGAATGAGCAGTTCTTC.

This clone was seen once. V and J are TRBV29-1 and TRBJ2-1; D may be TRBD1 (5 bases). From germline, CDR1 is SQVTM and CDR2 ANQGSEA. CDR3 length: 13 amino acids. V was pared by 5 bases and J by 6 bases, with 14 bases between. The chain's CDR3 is CSVFDQGLNEQFF. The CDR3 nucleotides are TGCAGCGTTTTTGATCAGGGTCTCAATGAGCAGTTCTTC.

The DNA of the CDR3 is TGCGCCAGCAGCCAAGCAGATCAGCCCCAGCATTTT. Protein sequence: CASSQADQPQHF. The rearrangement uses TRBV4-1 and TRBJ1-5; no clear D. Per germline, CDR1 MGHRA and CDR2 YSYEKL. This CDR3 region has 12 residues. The germline V and J ends were trimmed by 1 base and 5 bases, with 3 bases remaining between them.

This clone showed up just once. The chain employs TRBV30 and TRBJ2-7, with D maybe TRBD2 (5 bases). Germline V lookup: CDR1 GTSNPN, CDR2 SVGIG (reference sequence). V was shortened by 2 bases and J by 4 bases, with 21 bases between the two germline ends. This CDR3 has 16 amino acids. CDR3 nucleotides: TGTGCCTGGAGTCCACAGTGGCTCCGCAGGACTTACGAGCAGTACTTC. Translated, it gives CAWSPQWLRRTYEQYF.

The CDR3 loop reads CASSTPPSSYGYTF. In nucleotides, the CDR3 is TGTGCCAGCAGCACTCCGCCATCTAGCTATGGCTACACCTTC. The J gene is TRBJ1-2, the V gene TRBV21-1. TRBV21-1 is a recognized pseudogene. The CDR3 totals 14 residues.

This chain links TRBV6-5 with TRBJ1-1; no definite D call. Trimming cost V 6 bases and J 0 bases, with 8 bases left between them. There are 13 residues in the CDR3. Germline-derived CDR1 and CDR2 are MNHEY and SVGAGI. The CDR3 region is CASSEGVNTEAFF. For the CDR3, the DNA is TGTGCCAGCAGCGAGGGTGTGAACACTGAAGCTTTCTTT.

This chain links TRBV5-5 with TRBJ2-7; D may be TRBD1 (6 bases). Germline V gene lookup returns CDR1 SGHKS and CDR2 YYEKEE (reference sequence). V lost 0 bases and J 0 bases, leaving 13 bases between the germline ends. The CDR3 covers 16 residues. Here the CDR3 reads CASSLGWDTLSYEQYF. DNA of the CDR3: TGTGCCAGCAGCTTGGGATGGGACACCCTCTCCTACGAGCAGTACTTC.

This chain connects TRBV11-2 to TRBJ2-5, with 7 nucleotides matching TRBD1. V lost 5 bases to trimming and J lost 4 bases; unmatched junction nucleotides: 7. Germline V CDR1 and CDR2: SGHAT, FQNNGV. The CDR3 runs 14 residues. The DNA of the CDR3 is TGTGCCAGCAGCCACAGGGGCGGAGTAGAGACCCAGTACTTC. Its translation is CASSHRGGVETQYF.

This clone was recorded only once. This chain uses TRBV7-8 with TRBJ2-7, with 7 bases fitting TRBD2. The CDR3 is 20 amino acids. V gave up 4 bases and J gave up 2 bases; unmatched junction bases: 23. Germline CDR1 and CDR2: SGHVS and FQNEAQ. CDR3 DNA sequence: TGTGCCAGCAGCTCAACCCGGGGGGTGTATGCAGGAAAGACCACCTACGAGCAGTACTTC. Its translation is CASSSTRGVYAGKTTYEQYF.